This T cell receptor (beta chain) was obtained from a study of response to subunit inactivated influenza vaccine. With 10 bases clipped from V and 6 bases from J, the junction kept 24 bases outside the gene matches. Germline lookup yields CDR1 SNHLY and CDR2 FYNNEI. CDR3 length equals 20 residues. MiXCR, run by TCRdb on the RT-PCR reads, gives a single entry per CDR3 protein. The data show over 800,000 distinct CDR3 sequences, 21% seen once. This clonotype has a handful of counts. The sequences come from PBMCs from blood, collected about 5 days after vaccination. The sequence was obtained from a man aged 45-65 years who received an inactivated influenza vaccine. The rearrangement uses TRBV2 and TRBJ2-3, with 14 bases fitting TRBD2. The CDR3 sequence is CANLPQLEMGLAGAWDTQYF. The CDR3 DNA reads TGTGCCAACTTGCCTCAACTGGAAATGGGACTAGCGGGGGCCTGGGATACGCAGTATTTT.